These 27 T cell receptor beta chains were sequenced from one sample in a study of shared clonotypes between healthy human individuals. Only in-frame clones appear in the TCRdb table, and some are missing; sequencing was by immunoSEQ multiplex PCR. The sample holds millions of clones, approximately 93% seen once. The sample taken for sequencing was naive CD4+ T cells from PBMCs. As to subset: CD45RA+ positively selected. The receptor set was obtained from a man aged 18 to 35 in good health. Some clones in this sample may be carry-over from other donors' samples.

The chain links TRBV21-1 to TRBJ2-7; the table's D call, TRBD1, was not checked against the DNA. TRBV21-1 is assigned pseudogene status. The CDR3 totals 17 residues. In DNA form, the CDR3 reads TGTGCCAGCAGCAAGGGGCGGCGGGACAGGTATTCCTACGAGCAGTACTTC. It specifies CASSKGRRDRYSYEQYF.

DNA for the CDR3: TGTGCCAGCAGCCCGTTTGGGGCTAACTATGGCTACACCTTC. It codes for CASSPFGANYGYTF. V is TRBV7-2 and J is TRBJ1-2; unclear D gene. The CDR3 length is 14 residues. Germline-derived CDR1 and CDR2 are SGHTA and FQGNSA. V shed 5 bases and J shed 0 bases, with 10 bases lying between them.

The chain joins TRBV7-6 to TRBJ2-3; TRBD2 aligns across 11 bases. With V trimmed by 4 bases and J by 4 bases, 7 bases remained unmatched. The germline gives CDR1 SGHVS, CDR2 FNYEAQ. The CDR3 is 16 amino acids. CDR3 nucleotides: TGTGCCAGCAGCTCCACCTTAGCGGGAGGGGCAGATACGCAGTATTTT. It is translated as CASSSTLAGGADTQYF. Combining the CDR3 with reference TRBV7-6 and TRBJ2-3 gives the whole variable domain GAGVSQSPRYKVTKRGQDVALRCDPISGHVSLYWYRQALGQGPEFLTYFNYEAQQDKSGLPNDRFSAERPEGSISTLTIQRTEQRDSAMYRCASSSTLAGGADTQYFGPGTRLTVL.

This chain uses TRBV27 with TRBJ1-1, with 10 bases lining up with TRBD1. V shed 1 base and J 1 base; nucleotides not matched to a gene: 3. The CDR3 extends over 16 amino acids. Germline V gene lookup returns CDR1 MNHEY and CDR2 SMNVEV (reference sequence). Written as DNA, the CDR3 is TGTGCCAGCAGTTTATATCGGACAGGGGGGAACACTGAAGCTTTCTTT. It translates to CASSLYRTGGNTEAFF.

This clone was picked up a small number of times. This chain connects TRBV6-5 to TRBJ2-2; no reliable D call. The CDR3 runs 14 residues. The germline V gene has CDR1 MNHEY and CDR2 SVGAGI. V was pared by 10 bases and J by 1 base, with 13 bases between. As DNA, the CDR3 is TGTGCCACCAGAGGCTTGGTGAACACCGGGGAGCTGTTTTTT. It codes for CATRGLVNTGELFF.

This clone was observed a single time. This chain joins TRBV11-3 and TRBJ2-1; the match to TRBD1 covers 10 bases. The J segment lost 4 bases and the V segment lost 4 bases, leaving 4 bases of the junction unmatched. Germline lookup yields CDR1 SGHNT and CDR2 YENEEA. This CDR3 spans 15 amino acids. In DNA form, the CDR3 reads TGTGCCAGCAGCTCTGGGACAGGGGCGTACAATGAGCAGTTCTTC. Its translation is CASSSGTGAYNEQFF.

V and J are TRBV11-3 and TRBJ2-5; 11 bases fit TRBD1. With 5 bases clipped from V and 5 bases from J, the junction kept 10 bases outside the gene matches. Germline loops: CDR1 SGHNT, CDR2 YENEEA. There are 16 residues in the CDR3. CDR3 bases: TGTGCCAGCAGCCACCGCGGGACAGGGGGAGGCGAGACCCAGTACTTC. Translated, it gives CASSHRGTGGGETQYF.

This clone was seen a single time. Other nucleotide sequences from this sample produce the same CDR3. The J gene is TRBJ1-1, the V gene TRBV30, with 7 bases lining up with TRBD1. Germline CDR1 is GTSNPN and CDR2 is SVGIG (reference sequence). Trimming took 5 bases from V and 1 from J; bases not matched to a gene: 4. The CDR3 length is 13 residues. The CDR3 DNA follows: TGTGCCTGGTCGGGACAGCCGAACACTGAAGCTTTCTTT. Residues: CAWSGQPNTEAFF.

This clone was observed a single time. The chain employs TRBV5-1 and TRBJ1-1, with 9 bases aligning to TRBD1. The CDR3 loop spans 13 amino acids. Germline V lookup: CDR1 SGHRS, CDR2 YFSETQ. Germline trimming cut 9 bases from V and 6 bases from J; bases unmatched to any gene: 9. The CDR3 DNA follows: TGCGCCACCAGGGGACAGGGAAGAGCTGAAGCTTTCTTT. Translating gives CATRGQGRAEAFF.

The chain couples TRBV5-1 to TRBJ2-7, with TRBD2 identical over 7 bases. Germline CDR1 reads SGHRS; CDR2 reads YFSETQ. The CDR3 is made up of 15 amino acids. With 4 bases clipped from V and 3 bases from J, the junction kept 10 bases outside the gene matches. The CDR3 here is CASSPQGGGSYEQYF. The CDR3 region has the DNA TGCGCCAGCAGCCCCCAAGGTGGCGGGAGCTACGAGCAGTACTTC. The complete variable domain, with remaining parts taken from reference TRBV5-1 and TRBJ2-7, reads KAGVTQTPRYLIKTRGQQVTLSCSPISGHRSVSWYQQTPGQGLQFLFEYFSETQRNKGNFPGRFSGRQFSNSRSEMNVSTLELGDSALYLCASSPQGGGSYEQYFGPGTRLTVT.

This chain links TRBV2 with TRBJ2-1, with 8 bases fitting TRBD2. Trimming took 4 bases from V and 4 from J; bases not matched to a gene: 6. The germline CDR1 and CDR2 sequences are SNHLY and FYNNEI. This CDR3 contains 15 residues. The CDR3 sequence: CASSGQLAEYNEQFF. The CDR3, as DNA: TGTGCCAGCAGTGGGCAACTAGCGGAATACAATGAGCAGTTCTTC.

Worth noting for this clone: Additional DNA sequences in this sample encode the identical CDR3. This chain connects TRBV5-1 to TRBJ1-1, with 10 bases lining up with TRBD1. Losses at the gene ends were 0 bases for V and 5 bases for J; bases not matched to a gene: 1. Germline-derived CDR1 and CDR2 are SGHRS and YFSETQ. The CDR3 consists of 14 residues. The CDR3 loop reads CASSLGQGATEAFF. DNA of the CDR3: TGCGCCAGCAGCTTGGGACAGGGGGCAACTGAAGCTTTCTTT.

In this sample, this clone turned up a few times. V is TRBV19 and J is TRBJ1-5; D is possibly TRBD1 (6 bases). This CDR3 comprises 15 residues. V was pared by 5 bases and J by 0 bases, with 11 bases between. Germline loops: CDR1 LNHDA, CDR2 SQIVND (reference sequence). The CDR3, as DNA: TGTGCCAGTAGTCCTGGACAGTATAGCAATCAGCCCCAGCATTTT. It translates to CASSPGQYSNQPQHF.

This clone occurred a few times. This rearrangement joins TRBV7-9 to TRBJ2-4; 11 positions match TRBD1. The V gene's germline CDR1 is SEHNR and CDR2 FQNEAQ (reference sequence). With V trimmed by 4 bases and J by 5 bases, 1 base remained unmatched. This CDR3 spans 14 amino acids. In nucleotides, the CDR3 is TGTGCCAGCAGCTCGGGACAGGGGGAAAACATTCAGTACTTC. Protein product: CASSSGQGENIQYF.

The chain recombines TRBV6-5 with TRBJ1-2; 9 bases agree with TRBD1. The junction had 10 bases not matched to a gene; V was cut back by 4 bases and J by 4 bases. The CDR3 contains 16 residues. The V gene's germline CDR1 is MNHEY and CDR2 SVGAGI. The CDR3 nucleotides read TGTGCCAGCAGTTCCCCCGGGACAGGGAATAGCTATGGCTACACCTTC. Amino acids: CASSSPGTGNSYGYTF.

As DNA, the CDR3 is TGTGCCAGCAGCCGAGTTCGGGGACAGGGGTACACCGGGGAGCTGTTTTTT. This sequence encodes CASSRVRGQGYTGELFF. V and J are TRBV11-2 and TRBJ2-2; 10 nucleotides line up with TRBD1. Germline V gives CDR1 SGHAT, CDR2 FQNNGV. J lost 3 bases, V lost 5 bases, and 9 bases had no gene match. This CDR3 is built from 17 residues.

This chain links TRBV7-3 with TRBJ2-1, with D perhaps matching TRBD1 (6 bases). Trimming left V 2 bases short and J 7 bases short, with 9 bases between. Germline V gene lookup returns CDR1 SGHTA and CDR2 FQGTGA. The CDR3 runs to 13 residues. The CDR3 loop is CASSLGGWNEQFF. DNA for the CDR3: TGTGCCAGCAGCTTAGGGGGCTGGAATGAGCAGTTCTTC. Full variable domain (rest looked up from reference TRBV7-3 and TRBJ2-1): GAGVSQTPSNKVTEKGKYVELRCDPISGHTALYWYRQSLGQGPEFLIYFQGTGAADDSGLPNDRFFAVRPEGSVSTLKIQRTERGDSAVYLCASSLGGWNEQFFGPGTRLTVL.

This clone showed up just a few times. This sequence joins TRBV5-1 and TRBJ1-5, with D possibly matching TRBD1 (6 bases). Germline CDR1 SGHRS, CDR2 YFSETQ. V lost 4 bases and J lost 7, with 12 bases in between. The length of the CDR3 is 13 residues. CDR3 bases: TGCGCCAGCAGCGGGGGCGCGGGACAGCCCCAGCATTTT. Its protein product is CASSGGAGQPQHF.

V and J are TRBV28 and TRBJ1-5, with D unresolved. The V gene's germline CDR1 is MDHEN and CDR2 SYDVKM. V lost 2 bases, J lost 2 bases, and 7 bases lay in between. The CDR3 has 14 residues. CDR3 bases: TGTGCCAGCAGTTTAGTAAGCGGCAATCAGCCCCAGCATTTT. Translating gives CASSLVSGNQPQHF.

The chain couples TRBV5-1 to TRBJ2-5; D could derive from TRBD1 or TRBD2 (6 bases each). CDR1 is SGHRS and CDR2 is YFSETQ in the germline V gene. The CDR3 loop spans 14 amino acids. V was clipped by 4 bases and J by 7 bases, with 17 bases between them. The CDR3 here is CASSGRQAGGTQYF. As DNA, the CDR3 is TGCGCCAGCAGCGGAAGACAGGCCGGGGGGACCCAGTACTTC.

In DNA form, the CDR3 reads TGTGCCAGCCGCTCCCGCGATACGCAGTATTTT. Its translation is CASRSRDTQYF. The V gene is TRBV6-6, the J gene TRBJ2-3; D is unresolved. V lost 8 bases and J 6 bases, leaving 9 bases between the germline ends. This CDR3 is built from 11 residues. From germline, CDR1 is MNHNY and CDR2 SVGAGI (reference sequence).

The gene calls are TRBV2 and TRBJ2-1, with D hard to call. This CDR3 spans 11 amino acids. V shed 6 bases and J shed 5 bases, with 5 bases lying between them. Germline CDR1 reads SNHLY; CDR2 reads FYNNEI. In nucleotides, the CDR3 is TGTGCCAGCAGACGTCACAATGAGCAGTTCTTC. This sequence encodes CASRRHNEQFF.

In regard to this clone: Additional DNA sequences in this sample encode the identical CDR3. This rearrangement joins TRBV5-1 to TRBJ2-1; D unclear. This CDR3 has 13 amino acids. V lost 4 bases, J lost 3 bases, and 8 bases lay in between. Germline CDR1 SGHRS, CDR2 YFSETQ. The CDR3 DNA follows: TGCGCCAGCAGCCGGACCCGCTACAATGAGCAGTTCTTC. This codes for CASSRTRYNEQFF.

The gene calls are TRBV15 and TRBJ2-3; TRBD2 agrees at 11 bases. The CDR3 is 20 amino acids. V was pared by 1 base and J by 1 base, with 13 bases of the junction left unmatched. Germline V gene data show CDR1 as LNHNV and CDR2 as YYDKDF (reference sequence). The CDR3 region has the DNA TGTGCCACCAGCAGAGGTTCTGGAGTAGCGGGAGGGCCGGGCACAGATACGCAGTATTTT. Protein sequence: CATSRGSGVAGGPGTDTQYF. The complete variable domain, with remaining parts taken from reference TRBV15 and TRBJ2-3, reads DAMVIQNPRYQVTQFGKPVTLSCSQTLNHNVMYWYQQKSSQAPKLLFHYYDKDFNNEADTPDNFQSRRPNTSFCFLDIRSPGLGDTAMYLCATSRGSGVAGGPGTDTQYFGPGTRLTVL.

The chain employs TRBV10-3 and TRBJ2-1, with TRBD2 as a possible D gene (6 bases). Germline V lookup: CDR1 ENHRY, CDR2 SYGVKD. CDR3 length: 13 residues. Trimming removed 7 bases from V and 7 bases from J, with 14 bases in between. CDR3 sequence reads: CAINGGGGNEQFF. The CDR3 DNA follows: TGTGCCATCAACGGCGGAGGAGGGAATGAGCAGTTCTTC.

CDR3 coding DNA: TGTGCCAGCAGTGGGACAGGGAATGGCTACACCTTC. Encoded protein: CASSGTGNGYTF. The chain has TRBV28 and TRBJ1-2, with TRBD1 matching 9 bases. CDR3 length: 12 amino acids. The junction had 1 base not matched to a gene; V was cut back by 5 bases and J by 6 bases. Germline V gene data show CDR1 as MDHEN and CDR2 as SYDVKM.

V and J are TRBV28 and TRBJ2-7; TRBD1 is a possible D gene (5 bases). V shed 6 bases and J shed 5 bases, with 20 bases lying between them. The CDR3 has 15 amino acids. The germline gives CDR1 MDHEN, CDR2 SYDVKM. CDR3 loop: CASRSQGLVWDEQYF. CDR3 nucleotides: TGTGCCAGCAGATCTCAGGGTTTGGTTTGGGACGAGCAGTACTTC.